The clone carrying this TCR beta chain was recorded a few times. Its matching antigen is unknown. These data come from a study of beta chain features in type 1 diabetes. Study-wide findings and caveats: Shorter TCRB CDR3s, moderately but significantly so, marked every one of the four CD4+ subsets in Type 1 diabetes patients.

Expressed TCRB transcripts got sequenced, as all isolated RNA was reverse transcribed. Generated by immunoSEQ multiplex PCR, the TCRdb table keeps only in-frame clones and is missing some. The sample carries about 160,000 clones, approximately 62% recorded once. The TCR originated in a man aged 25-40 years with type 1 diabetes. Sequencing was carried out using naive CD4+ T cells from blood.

This CDR3 reads CASSSGEMETQYF. CDR3 sequence (DNA): TGTGCCAGCAGTTCAGGGGAAATGGAGACCCAGTACTTC. The rearrangement joins TRBV7-2 to TRBJ2-5; D may be TRBD1 (6 bases). This CDR3 region has 13 residues. CDR1 and CDR2 from the germline V gene are SGHTA and FQGNSA. Trimming took off 6 bases at V and 5 bases at J, with 13 bases between the two ends. Combining the CDR3 with reference TRBV7-2 and TRBJ2-5 gives the whole variable domain GAGVSQSPSNKVTEKGKDVELRCDPISGHTALYWYRQSLGQGLEFLIYFQGNSAPDKSGLPSDRFSAERTGGSVSTLTIQRTQQEDSAVYLCASSSGEMETQYFGPGTRLLVL.